This TCR beta chain appears in the sequencing data of a study of blood T cell repertoires in COVID-19. The overall study: Donors in the United States, Italy and Spain gave samples during acute or convalescent COVID-19. PBMCs, B-cell-depleted T cells, or T cells provided the cDNA or gDNA that made up the material.

The CDR3 is 15 amino acids. Germline V gene lookup returns CDR1 MNHEY and CDR2 SVGAGI. With 6 bases removed from V and 10 bases from J, the gap between germline ends came to 19 bases. Original data processing: Reference gene primer amplification yielded estimated nucleated cell counts. Here immunoSEQ multiplex PCR was the method, and the copy in TCRdb shows in-frame clones only, minus some. Clone size and V and J calls were adopted from that table, with D and trimming inferred from the DNA. The sample includes roughly 60,000 clones, approximately 82% of them seen just once. Sequenced material: peripheral blood. The V gene is TRBV6-5, the J gene TRBJ1-6; no reliable D call. The receptor was derived from a man aged 55 to 70 with acute or convalescent COVID-19. The CDR3 loop reads CASRKDQDFDSPLHF. In DNA form, the CDR3 reads TGTGCCAGCAGAAAAGATCAGGATTTCGACTCACCCCTCCACTTT.